These 26 T cell receptor beta chains came from one sample sequenced in a study of vaccination and CD4 T cells after COVID-19. Treatment described: approximately 10-day PBMC culture with coronavirus spike peptide pools or control peptides (ViraFEST assay). These receptors lack a known antigen. The Oncomine TCR Beta short-read assay was what sequenced the DNA obtained from cultured CD4+ T cells. TCRdb redid the calling of the PCR reads with MiXCR, one entry per CDR3 protein. The sample has 15,000 or so distinct CDR3 sequences; under 80% are singletons. Sample: CD4+ T cells from blood, cultured in vitro. The source is a human donor who had recovered from COVID-19.

The gene calls are TRBV6-5 and TRBJ1-1; D uncertain. V lost 0 bases and J lost 4, with 9 bases in between. CDR1 is MNHEY and CDR2 is SVGAGI in the germline V gene. The CDR3 covers 14 residues. In nucleotides, the CDR3 is TGTGCCAGCAGTTACTCCCCGGGTAGCACTGAAGCTTTCTTT. Its translation: CASSYSPGSTEAFF.

The V gene is TRBV7-2, the J gene TRBJ1-5; the match to TRBD1 covers 7 bases. Germline lookup yields CDR1 SGHTA and CDR2 FQGNSA. The CDR3 consists of 16 residues. V lost 4 bases and J lost 5; bases outside the gene matches: 11. The CDR3 DNA follows: TGTGCCAGCAGCTCAAGGACAGGTCGTATGTATCAGCCCCAGCATTTT. Its translation is CASSSRTGRMYQPQHF.

This clonotype is medium-sized by share. V usage is TRBV7-2 and J usage is TRBJ2-1, with TRBD1 matching over 8 bases. J was trimmed by 5 bases and V by 2 bases; bases with no gene match: 8. This CDR3 is built from 16 residues. Looked up from germline, CDR1 is SGHTA and CDR2 is FQGNSA. The CDR3 coding sequence is TGTGCCAGCAGCTTAAGGCAGGGGGCGGCTGACAATGAGCAGTTCTTC. The encoded protein is CASSLRQGAADNEQFF.

In this sample, this clonotype turned up a few times. This sequence joins TRBV27 and TRBJ1-2, with 7 bases matching TRBD1. Trimming removed 3 bases from V and 3 bases from J; junction bases left unmatched: 10. Germline V gene lookup returns CDR1 MNHEY and CDR2 SMNVEV (reference sequence). The CDR3 consists of 16 residues. The CDR3 DNA reads TGTGCCAGCAGTTTCGGAAGGCAGGGGGGGGACTATGGCTACACCTTC. This translates into CASSFGRQGGDYGYTF.

The chain recombines TRBV19 with TRBJ1-5; 9 nucleotides line up with TRBD1. Germline V gene data show CDR1 as LNHDA and CDR2 as SQIVND (reference sequence). Trimming removed 7 bases from V and 4 bases from J; junction bases left unmatched: 8. This CDR3 region has 15 residues. The CDR3 nucleotides read TGTGCCAGTAACCCAGAACAGGGGGCTAATCAGCCCCAGCATTTT. Translation: CASNPEQGANQPQHF.

The genes are TRBV21-1 and TRBJ1-5; the D call TRBD1 from the table was never checked on the DNA. TRBV21-1 is a pseudogene segment. This CDR3 has 17 residues. The CDR3 region is CASSKGSGSHSNQPQHF. The CDR3 DNA reads TGTGCCAGCAGCAAAGGTTCGGGGTCCCATAGCAATCAGCCCCAGCATTTT.

This clonotype has just one count. The chain combines TRBV3-1 with TRBJ2-7, with TRBD1 matching over 7 bases. The CDR3 sequence is 17 residues long. Losses at the gene ends were 0 bases for V and 3 bases for J; bases not matched to a gene: 11. Germline loops: CDR1 LGHDT, CDR2 YNNKEL (reference sequence). In DNA, the CDR3 is TGTGCCAGCAGCCAAGAAGAATCGGGACAGATGTTCTACGAGCAGTACTTC. Amino acid sequence: CASSQEESGQMFYEQYF.

This clonotype came up a few times. This chain connects TRBV12-3 or TRBV12-4 to TRBJ1-5, with 8 positions matching TRBD1. This CDR3 comprises 15 residues. With 6 bases clipped from V and 0 bases from J, the junction kept 4 bases outside the gene matches. CDR3 sequence reads: CASSRGQDSNQPQHF. The CDR3 DNA reads TGTGCCAGCAGCCGGGGACAGGATAGCAATCAGCCCCAGCATTTT.

In regard to this clonotype: One end of the junction is discordant with germline, which a read error may explain. The chain carries TRBV28 and TRBJ1-5, with 10 bases aligning to TRBD1. CDR1 and CDR2 from the germline V gene are MDHEN and SYDVKM. CDR3 length: 15 residues. The CDR3 region has the DNA TGTGCCAGCAGTCCCCGACAGGGGGCAAATCGGCCCCAGCATTTT. Amino acid sequence: CASSPRQGANRPQHF.

This chain connects TRBV20-1 to TRBJ1-2, with a tentative D call TRBD1 (6 bases). CDR3 size: 16 residues. V dropped 5 bases and J dropped 5 bases, with 24 bases sitting between them. Germline values: CDR1 DFQATT, CDR2 SNEGSKA (reference sequence). The CDR3 DNA reads as TGCAGTGCTCGAAGTGATACCGGACAGATAGGATATGGCTACACCTTC. Translated: CSARSDTGQIGYGYTF.

This sequence joins TRBV20-1 and TRBJ2-3; D might be TRBD2 (5 bases). The CDR3 contains 14 residues. Germline CDR1 reads DFQATT; CDR2 reads SNEGSKA (reference sequence). The V and J ends lost 2 bases and 3 bases respectively, with 12 bases between them. Written as DNA, the CDR3 is TGCAGTGCTAGACACAACTCGGGAACAGATACGCAGTATTTT. This gives the protein CSARHNSGTDTQYF.

This chain connects TRBV28 to TRBJ2-5; 15 bases align to TRBD2. After removal of 6 bases from V and 4 bases from J, the junction contained 9 bases not matched to a gene. Germline CDR1 and CDR2: MDHEN and SYDVKM. The CDR3 contains 17 residues. The DNA for the CDR3 is TGTGCCAGCAGAGGACTAGCGGGAGGGCCGAAGGGAGAGACCCAGTACTTC. It specifies CASRGLAGGPKGETQYF.

This clonotype was seen a handful of times. The rearrangement joins TRBV20-1 to TRBJ2-1, with unresolved D. The CDR3 is made up of 16 amino acids. Germline values: CDR1 DFQATT, CDR2 SNEGSKA (reference sequence). Trimming took 0 bases from V and 0 from J, leaving 12 bases between them. The CDR3 loop reads CSARDPWADSYNEQFF. CDR3 sequence (DNA): TGCAGTGCTAGAGATCCCTGGGCGGACTCCTACAATGAGCAGTTCTTC.

The chain is built from TRBV11-2 and TRBJ2-3, with a weak D call TRBD2 (5 bases). Trimming took 5 bases from V and 1 from J, leaving 13 bases between them. CDR3 size: 15 residues. Germline CDR1 and CDR2: SGHAT and FQNNGV. This chain's CDR3 is CASSLWGSGTDTQYF. The CDR3 coding sequence is TGTGCCAGCAGCCTGTGGGGTAGCGGCACAGATACGCAGTATTTT.

The chain joins TRBV7-2 to TRBJ1-1; D unresolved. The germline V gene has CDR1 SGHTA and CDR2 FQGNSA. The germline V and J ends were trimmed by 4 bases and 4 bases, with 10 bases remaining between them. This CDR3 is 13 amino acids long. The CDR3 region is CASSWTSFTEAFF. CDR3 in DNA: TGTGCCAGCAGCTGGACGTCCTTCACTGAAGCTTTCTTT.

J is TRBJ1-6 and V is TRBV11-3; D gene uncertain. This CDR3 has 13 amino acids. CDR1 and CDR2 (germline): SGHNT, YENEEA. Between the trimmed V and J ends, which lost 1 base and 10 bases, there was a span of 8 bases. CDR3 protein: CASSLGVESPLHF. CDR3 nucleotide sequence: TGTGCCAGCAGCTTAGGAGTCGAGTCACCCCTCCACTTT.

The rearrangement uses TRBV11-3 and TRBJ1-6; weak D call: TRBD1 (5 bases). Trimming cost V 5 bases and J 10 bases, with 12 bases left between them. The CDR3 extends over 13 amino acids. Per the germline V gene, CDR1 is SGHNT and CDR2 is YENEEA. For the CDR3, the DNA is TGTGCCAGCAGCCCGGGGGTAGGGTCACCCCTCCACTTT. It yields the protein CASSPGVGSPLHF.

The chain combines TRBV7-2 with TRBJ2-5, with 9 positions matching TRBD1. J gave up 3 bases and V 1 base, and 0 bases lay outside the gene matches. Germline V gene data show CDR1 as SGHTA and CDR2 as FQGNSA. The CDR3 spans 14 residues. The CDR3 sequence: CASSLGTGEETQYF. DNA for the CDR3: TGTGCCAGCAGCTTAGGGACAGGGGAAGAGACCCAGTACTTC.

The chain recombines TRBV30 with TRBJ2-1; a possible D gene is TRBD1 (5 bases). The V and J ends lost 5 bases and 4 bases respectively, with 12 bases between them. CDR1 is GTSNPN, CDR2 SVGIG, per germline (reference sequence). The CDR3 contains 13 residues. DNA for the CDR3: TGTGCCTGGGACCGACAGAAATACAATGAGCAGTTCTTC. Protein: CAWDRQKYNEQFF.

The V call is TRBV7-2, the J call TRBJ2-7, with D hard to call. Trimming took off 4 bases at V and 3 bases at J, with 10 bases between the two ends. The CDR3 has 13 amino acids. The germline V gene has CDR1 SGHTA and CDR2 FQGNSA. The CDR3 loop is CASSSQPYYEQYF. The CDR3 nucleotides read TGTGCCAGCAGCTCCCAACCCTACTACGAGCAGTACTTC.

V gene TRBV20-1 combines with J gene TRBJ2-5; the match to TRBD1 covers 7 bases. Trimming took 6 bases from V and 3 from J; bases not matched to a gene: 10. This CDR3 has 14 amino acids. Germline-derived CDR1 and CDR2 are DFQATT and SNEGSKA (reference sequence). The CDR3 bases are TGCAGTGCAGGGCAGGGGGATTACAAAGAGACCCAGTACTTC. Translation gives CSAGQGDYKETQYF.

Only a few counts were recorded for this clonotype. This chain joins TRBV25-1 and TRBJ2-5; 8 nucleotides agree with TRBD1. Germline V CDR1 and CDR2: MGHDK, SYGVNS. CDR3 length: 15 residues. Trimming at V came to 7 bases and at J to 0 bases, leaving 7 bases not matched to a gene. This CDR3 reads CASTPGQAHQETQYF. Written as DNA, the CDR3 is TGTGCCAGCACCCCGGGACAGGCGCACCAAGAGACCCAGTACTTC. Filled out from reference TRBV25-1 and TRBJ2-5, the complete variable domain reads EADIYQTPRYLVIGTGKKITLECSQTMGHDKMYWYQQDPGMELHLIHYSYGVNSTEKGDLSSESTVSRIRTEHFPLTLESARPSHTSQYLCASTPGQAHQETQYFGPGTRLLVL.

This chain links TRBV27 with TRBJ2-1; D gene ambiguous. CDR1 MNHEY and CDR2 SMNVEV come from the germline V gene (reference sequence). Deletions cut 5 bases from V and 2 bases from J, with 10 bases between. CDR3 size: 14 residues. The CDR3 spells CASSRTGTYNEQFF. The CDR3 nucleotides read TGTGCCAGCAGTCGGACGGGTACCTACAATGAGCAGTTCTTC.

A few counts support this clonotype. The chain has TRBV11-3 and TRBJ2-7, with D perhaps being TRBD1 or TRBD2 (5 bases each). This CDR3 has 15 amino acids. Germline V gene lookup returns CDR1 SGHNT and CDR2 YENEEA. Trimming stripped 1 base from V and 4 bases from J, with 14 bases between. The CDR3, as DNA: TGTGCCAGCAGCTTAGTCGGGGCAGGGAATTACGAGCAGTACTTC. Protein sequence: CASSLVGAGNYEQYF.

This sequence joins TRBV28 and TRBJ2-3; the match to TRBD1 covers 8 bases. Losses at the gene ends were 4 bases for V and 4 bases for J; bases not matched to a gene: 7. The CDR3 is 15 residues long. Per the germline V gene, CDR1 is MDHEN and CDR2 is SYDVKM. The CDR3 reads CASSSLTGVPDTQYF. DNA for the CDR3: TGTGCCAGCAGTTCACTGACAGGGGTCCCAGATACGCAGTATTTT.

This clonotype was detected a few times. The chain joins TRBV27 to TRBJ2-3, with 8 bases fitting TRBD2. This CDR3 spans 18 amino acids. The germline V gene has CDR1 MNHEY and CDR2 SMNVEV (reference sequence). Trimming removed 5 bases from V and 2 bases from J; junction bases left unmatched: 15. The CDR3 coding sequence is TGTGCCAGCAGTCCGAGGCAAGGTAGCGGGAAATACACAGATACGCAGTATTTT. Residues: CASSPRQGSGKYTDTQYF.